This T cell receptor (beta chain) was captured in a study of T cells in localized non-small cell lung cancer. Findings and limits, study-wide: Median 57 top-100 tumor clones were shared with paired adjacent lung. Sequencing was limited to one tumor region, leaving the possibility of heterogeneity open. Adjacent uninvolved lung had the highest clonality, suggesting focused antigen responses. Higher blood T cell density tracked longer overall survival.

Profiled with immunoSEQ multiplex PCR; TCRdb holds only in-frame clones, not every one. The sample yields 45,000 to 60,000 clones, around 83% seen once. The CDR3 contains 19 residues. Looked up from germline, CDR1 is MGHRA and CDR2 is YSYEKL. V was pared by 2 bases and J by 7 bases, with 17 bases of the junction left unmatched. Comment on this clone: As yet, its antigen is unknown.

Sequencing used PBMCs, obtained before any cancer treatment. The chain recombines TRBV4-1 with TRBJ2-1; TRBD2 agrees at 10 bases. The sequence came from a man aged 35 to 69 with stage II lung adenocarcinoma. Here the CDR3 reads CASSQNIPRGLASLNEQFF. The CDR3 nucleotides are TGCGCCAGCAGCCAAAACATTCCTAGGGGACTAGCGTCCCTTAATGAGCAGTTCTTC.